These T cell receptor beta chains were read from a single sample in a study of CD8 T cells in ankylosing spondylitis. TCRdb used MiXCR to reprocess the 5' RACE reads, holding one entry per CDR3 protein. The sample comprises some 240,000 distinct CDR3 sequences, 8.6% of which are singletons, and 6.8% rests with the top ten. The sequencing input was blood, either unsorted or a sorted T cell fraction (not recorded which). The receptor source for this set is a male donor with ankylosing spondylitis or in good health (not recorded which). Both conserved end residues are part of each CDR3. D genes are given only for firm matches. Clone size is stated in some rows and not others, as once, few, many or a class when expanded.

j_call | clone_size | d_call | v_call | cdr3_nt | cdr3_aa
TRBJ2-7 | . | . | TRBV14 | TGTGCCAGCAGCCAAGATAGCGACGAGCAGTACTTC | CASSQDSDEQYF
TRBJ2-7 | . | TRBD2 | TRBV5-1 | TGCGCCAGCAGCGCCGGGACTAGGGGCGAGCAGTACTTC | CASSAGTRGEQYF
TRBJ1-1 | many | . | TRBV20-1 | TGCAGTGCTAGAGGGGTGAGCACTGAAGCTTTCTTT | CSARGVSTEAFF
TRBJ2-7 | . | TRBD1 | TRBV27 | TGTGCCAGCAGGGGTATAGCAGGACAGGTCTACGAGCAGTACTTC | CASRGIAGQVYEQYF
TRBJ2-1 | many | TRBD2 | TRBV20-1 | TGCAGTGCTAGAGATCCCCTTGTGCTTAGCGGGACCTACAATGAGCAGTTCTTC | CSARDPLVLSGTYNEQFF
TRBJ2-7 | many | . | TRBV12-3/TRBV12-4 | TGTGCCAGCAGTTTAGTGTCCGAGCAGTACTTC | CASSLVSEQYF
TRBJ2-7 | many | TRBD1 | TRBV7-2 | TGTGCCAGCAGCTTACAGCCCGGGACAGGGACATACGAGCAGTACTTC | CASSLQPGTGTYEQYF
TRBJ2-7 | many | . | TRBV7-3 | TGTGCCAGCAGCCCCTATCCAGGAAACTCCTACGAGCAGTACTTC | CASSPYPGNSYEQYF
TRBJ2-7 | . | . | TRBV11-2 | TGTGCCAGCAGCGCCGACGGAGGCGAGCAGTACTTC | CASSADGGEQYF
TRBJ1-4 | many | . | TRBV5-1 | TGCGCCAGCAGAGACCACGCCGCAACTAATGAAAAACTGTTTTTT | CASRDHAATNEKLFF
TRBJ1-5 | many | . | TRBV12-3/TRBV12-4 | TGTGCTGCCTCGGGGCTTAATCAGCCCCAGCATTTT | CAASGLNQPQHF
TRBJ1-1 | . | TRBD1 | TRBV19 | TGTGCCAGTAGTTCAACTGGACAGGGCAGGACTGAAGCTTTCTTT | CASSSTGQGRTEAFF
TRBJ2-1 | many | . | TRBV5-1 | TGCGCCAGCAGCTCGGACAGTATTTACAATGAGCAGTTCTTC | CASSSDSIYNEQFF
TRBJ2-1 | many | . | TRBV7-3 | TGTGCCAGCAGCTTAACAGCTTCCCACAATGAGCAGTTCTTC | CASSLTASHNEQFF
TRBJ1-1 | many | . | TRBV19 | TGTGCCAGTACCTCCCTCGGGGCAGCCTTTCAAAACACTGAAGCTTTCTTT | CASTSLGAAFQNTEAFF
TRBJ2-1 | many | . | TRBV20-1 | TGCAGTGCTGCAGATACCGGGACGGGGAGGAATGAGCAGTTCTTC | CSAADTGTGRNEQFF
TRBJ1-1 | many | . | TRBV5-1 | TGCGCCAGCAGCCTTCGCCTCATGAACACTGAAGCTTTCTTT | CASSLRLMNTEAFF
TRBJ1-2 | . | TRBD1 | TRBV11-2 | TGTGCCAGCAGCTTAACCGGGACAGGGGGCTTCTATGGCTACACCTTC | CASSLTGTGGFYGYTF
TRBJ2-3 | many | . | TRBV7-2 | TGTGCCAGCAGCTCAGCGGGTTCTGGCACAGATACGCAGTATTTT | CASSSAGSGTDTQYF
TRBJ1-4 | many | . | TRBV7-2 | TGTGCCAGCAGCCCTCAGTTTGCAACTAATGAAAAACTGTTTTTT | CASSPQFATNEKLFF
TRBJ2-7 | few | . | TRBV18 | TGTGCCAGCTCCCCCACGCAGCCACCCTACGAGCAGTACTTC | CASSPTQPPYEQYF
TRBJ2-1 | . | . | TRBV5-1 | TGCGCCAGCAGCTCGGAAGTTTACAATGAGCAGTTCTTC | CASSSEVYNEQFF
TRBJ1-2 | . | . | TRBV4-2 | TGTGCCATCGGCCCTGAAGTCCTCGGCTACACCTTC | CAIGPEVLGYTF
TRBJ1-4 | many | TRBD1 | TRBV7-2 | TGTGCCAGCAGGGAGGGGACAGCCTTTAATGAAAAACTGTTTTTT | CASREGTAFNEKLFF
TRBJ2-1 | many | TRBD2 | TRBV20-1 | TGCAGTGCTAGGGGTCCCGGACTAGCGGGAGCACCGTTCTTC | CSARGPGLAGAPFF
TRBJ2-5 | . | . | TRBV4-2 | TGTGCCAGCAGGGACAGTCAAGAGACCCAGTACTTC | CASRDSQETQYF
TRBJ2-5 | many | . | TRBV5-1 | TGCGCCAGCAGCTTCAGCCCCCGGCGAGAGACCCAGTACTTC | CASSFSPRRETQYF
TRBJ2-1 | many | . | TRBV10-3 | TGTGCCATCACCCCGGTCTCGGATGGGCATGAGCAGTTCTTC | CAITPVSDGHEQFF
TRBJ2-5 | . | TRBD2 | TRBV20-1 | TGCAGTGCTAGAGGCCTGGGACTAGCGGGAGGGACCCAGTACTTC | CSARGLGLAGGTQYF
TRBJ1-3 | many | . | TRBV6-1 | TGTGCCAGCAGGTCCGGGGCTGGAAACACCATATATTTT | CASRSGAGNTIYF
TRBJ2-2 | many | . | TRBV5-1 | TGCGCCAGCAAAGAAACCTGGGGGCTACCCGGGGAGCTGTTTTTT | CASKETWGLPGELFF
TRBJ2-6 | many | . | TRBV5-1 | TGCGCCAGCAGCTTGGCCGGGGTGGCCAACGTCCTGACTTTC | CASSLAGVANVLTF
TRBJ2-6 | few | . | TRBV7-2 | TGTGCCAGCAGCTCTCTAGCGCGTTCTGGGGCCAACGTCCTGACTTTC | CASSSLARSGANVLTF
TRBJ1-3 | many | . | TRBV5-1 | TGCGCCAGCAGCTTGGATCTGCTCCACTCTGGAAACACCATATATTTT | CASSLDLLHSGNTIYF
TRBJ2-2 | few | . | TRBV6-2/TRBV6-3 | TGTGCCAGCAGCCTCCAACTAGTCAACACCGGGGAGCTGTTTTTT | CASSLQLVNTGELFF
TRBJ1-5 | many | . | TRBV20-1 | TGCAGTGCTAGAGATAGGACCGGGGAGAGCAATCAGCCCCAGCATTTT | CSARDRTGESNQPQHF
TRBJ2-1 | many | TRBD2 | TRBV20-1 | TGCAGTGCTACCCCGGCTAGCGGGAGGGCCGGTGAGCAGTTCTTC | CSATPASGRAGEQFF
TRBJ2-1 | many | TRBD1 | TRBV9 | TGTGCCAGCAGCGTAGATCCCCAGGGGGCGCGTAATGAGCAGTTCTTC | CASSVDPQGARNEQFF
TRBJ1-5 | many | . | TRBV5-1 | TGCGCCAGCCGTGGCACACCTAATCAGCCCCAGCATTTT | CASRGTPNQPQHF
TRBJ1-1 | . | TRBD1 | TRBV3-1 | TGTGCCATCAGTCGAACCAGACAGGGGATTGTGACCATGAACACTGAAGCTTTCTTT | CAISRTRQGIVTMNTEAFF
TRBJ2-5 | . | TRBD2 | TRBV19 | TGTGCCAGTAGTATGGGCGGGAGGGGGAAAAAGACCCAGTACTTC | CASSMGGRGKKTQYF
TRBJ2-3 | many | TRBD2 | TRBV7-2 | TGTGCCAGCAGTAGCGGGCCCCCAGATACGCAGTATTTT | CASSSGPPDTQYF
TRBJ2-2 | many | TRBD2 | TRBV5-5 | TGTGCCAGCACCCTACTAGCGTCGAACACCGGGGAGCTGTTTTTT | CASTLLASNTGELFF
TRBJ2-5 | many | . | TRBV28 | TGTGCCAGCAGTCTCGGACAGATAGAGACCCAGTACTTC | CASSLGQIETQYF
TRBJ2-3 | many | . | TRBV20-1 | TGCAGTGCCCCAGGCTCAGACAGCCCTTTCGATACGCAGTATTTT | CSAPGSDSPFDTQYF
TRBJ2-5 | many | . | TRBV12-3/TRBV12-4 | TGTGCCAGCAGTCCCGAACGAGGGAGGCAAGAGACCCAGTACTTC | CASSPERGRQETQYF
TRBJ2-1 | many | TRBD2 | TRBV5-1 | TGCGCCAGCAACAAGCGGGAGGAAGGGGAGCAGTTCTTC | CASNKREEGEQFF
TRBJ1-1 | many | . | TRBV5-1 | TGCGCCAGCAGCTTGGGACAGATTCGTGAAGCTTTCTTT | CASSLGQIREAFF
TRBJ1-2 | many | TRBD1 | TRBV29-1 | TGCAGCGTTGGTCCGGGACAGGGGGACGCTAACTATGGCTACACCTTC | CSVGPGQGDANYGYTF
TRBJ1-4 | many | . | TRBV7-2 | TGTGCCAGCAGCTTAGGAATTGGGACACCAGAAAAACTGTTTTTT | CASSLGIGTPEKLFF
TRBJ2-7 | many | . | TRBV5-1 | TGCGCCAGCAGCCCCACAGTATCCTACGACGAGCAGTACTTC | CASSPTVSYDEQYF
TRBJ1-1 | many | . | TRBV12-3/TRBV12-4 | TGTGCCAGCAGTATCAGCTCGGGACCGTTTGAAGCTTTCTTT | CASSISSGPFEAFF